A single sample is the source of the 13 T cell receptor beta chains below, sequenced in a study of blood T cell repertoires in COVID-19. The protocol was immunoSEQ multiplex PCR, while the TCRdb copy is restricted to in-frame clones and leaves out a portion. Of 200,000 to 250,000 clones in the sample, almost 90% are singletons; the top ten hold 2.7%. The specimen was peripheral blood. Receptor source: a woman aged 55 to 70 with acute or convalescent COVID-19.

The sample holds one count of this clone. V and J are TRBV19 and TRBJ2-2; D not resolved. The CDR3 runs to 15 residues. The germline V gene encodes CDR1 LNHDA and CDR2 SQIVND (reference sequence). The V gene lost 0 bases and the J gene lost 0 bases, with 5 bases spanning the gap. The CDR3 protein is CASSIDSANTGELFF. CDR3 sequence (DNA): TGTGCCAGTAGTATAGACAGTGCGAACACCGGGGAGCTGTTTTTT.

The chain has TRBV28 and TRBJ1-5, with 11 positions matching TRBD1. This CDR3 contains 16 residues. Unmatched junction bases numbered 4, after V lost 5 bases and J lost 1 base. CDR1 MDHEN and CDR2 SYDVKM come from the germline V gene. The DNA of the CDR3 is TGTGCCAGCAGTGTCGGGGACAGGGGGAGCAATCAGCCCCAGCATTTT. Translated: CASSVGDRGSNQPQHF. Full variable domain (rest looked up from reference TRBV28 and TRBJ1-5): DVKVTQSSRYLVKRTGEKVFLECVQDMDHENMFWYRQDPGLGLRLIYFSYDVKMKEKGDIPEGYSVSREKKERFSLILESASTNQTSMYLCASSVGDRGSNQPQHFGDGTRLSIL.

This clone was seen a handful of times. The V call is TRBV3-1 (or the pseudogene TRBV3-2), the J call TRBJ1-3; 7 bases match TRBD1. CDR1 and CDR2 from the germline V gene are LGHDT and YNNKEL (reference sequence). Trimming removed 0 bases from V and 4 bases from J; junction bases left unmatched: 9. The CDR3 has 17 amino acids. The CDR3 reads CASSQDRGRTLGNTIYF. The CDR3 DNA reads as TGTGCCAGCAGCCAAGATAGGGGGCGGACACTCGGAAACACCATATATTTT.

This clone appeared a few times. V is TRBV14 and J is TRBJ2-5, with 8 bases aligning to TRBD2. The CDR3 consists of 17 residues. The germline CDR1 and CDR2 sequences are SGHDN and FVKESK. V was pared by 0 bases and J by 2 bases, with 8 bases of the junction left unmatched. The CDR3 is CASSQDAGGGPQETQYF. The CDR3 DNA reads as TGTGCCAGCAGCCAAGATGCGGGCGGGGGGCCACAAGAGACCCAGTACTTC.

J is TRBJ2-7 and V is TRBV5-1; TRBD2 aligns across 8 bases. From germline, CDR1 is SGHRS and CDR2 YFSETQ. The junction had 7 bases not matched to a gene; V was cut back by 4 bases and J by 7 bases. The CDR3 extends over 13 amino acids. CDR3 region: CASSTPGGGEQYF. The CDR3 region has the DNA TGCGCCAGCAGCACCCCGGGCGGGGGGGAGCAGTACTTC.

Written as DNA, the CDR3 is TGTGCCAGCAGGCGGGGGGTCTCCTACGAGCAGTACTTC. Translation: CASRRGVSYEQYF. The V gene is TRBV6-5, the J gene TRBJ2-7; 8 positions agree with TRBD2. The CDR3 has 13 amino acids. Germline CDR1 is MNHEY and CDR2 is SVGAGI. The J segment lost 0 bases and the V segment lost 6 bases, leaving 1 base of the junction unmatched.

This clone has just one count. This chain connects TRBV29-1 to TRBJ2-2; 7 positions agree with TRBD1. V was pared by 8 bases and J by 1 base, with 7 bases of the junction left unmatched. This CDR3 is 14 amino acids long. The germline V gene encodes CDR1 SQVTM and CDR2 ANQGSEA. The CDR3 protein is CSISGTVNTGELFF. Here the CDR3 DNA reads TGCAGCATTTCCGGGACAGTGAACACCGGGGAGCTGTTTTTT.

The CDR3 reads CASSTHGDGYTF. DNA for the CDR3: TGTGCCAGCAGCACCCACGGGGATGGCTACACCTTC. This rearrangement joins TRBV11-2 to TRBJ1-2, with D unresolved. CDR1 and CDR2 (germline): SGHAT, FQNNGV. CDR3 length equals 12 residues. V lost 5 bases to trimming and J lost 6 bases, with 10 bases between them. The whole variable domain, remainder taken from reference TRBV11-2 and TRBJ1-2, is EAGVAQSPRYKIIEKRQSVAFWCNPISGHATLYWYQQILGQGPKLLIQFQNNGVVDDSQLPKDRFSAERLKGVDSTLKIQPAKLEDSAVYLCASSTHGDGYTFGSGTRLTVV.

Only one count was recorded for this clone. J is TRBJ1-6 and V is TRBV6-6; 7 bases agree with TRBD1. The CDR3 consists of 15 residues. The junction had 10 bases not matched to a gene; V was cut back by 7 bases and J by 7 bases. Looked up from germline, CDR1 is MNHNY and CDR2 is SVGAGI (reference sequence). In DNA, the CDR3 is TGTGCCAGCAACTTTCGACAGGGTCTGAATTCACCCCTCCACTTT. Translation: CASNFRQGLNSPLHF.

V and J are TRBV3-1 (or the pseudogene TRBV3-2) and TRBJ2-5, with 10 bases fitting TRBD2. This CDR3 spans 15 amino acids. Trimming took 4 bases from V and 5 from J; bases not matched to a gene: 7. The V gene's germline CDR1 is LGHDT and CDR2 YNNKEL (reference sequence). The CDR3 protein is CASSLRASGSETQYF. CDR3 nucleotide sequence: TGTGCCAGCAGCCTGAGGGCTAGCGGGAGTGAGACCCAGTACTTC.

The V and J genes are TRBV29-1 and TRBJ2-5; no reliable D call. The germline V and J ends were trimmed by 4 bases and 2 bases, with 8 bases remaining between them. In germline, CDR1 is SQVTM, CDR2 ANQGSEA. This CDR3 comprises 12 residues. In DNA form, the CDR3 reads TGCAGCGTTGGCCTAATACAAGAGACCCAGTACTTC. Encoded protein: CSVGLIQETQYF.

This chain connects TRBV19 to TRBJ2-1; 10 positions agree with TRBD1. This CDR3 comprises 17 residues. The germline gives CDR1 LNHDA, CDR2 SQIVND (reference sequence). V gave up 3 bases and J gave up 5 bases; unmatched junction bases: 10. The CDR3 DNA is TGTGCCAGTAGTATGCAGATCGGACAGGGGGATAACAATGAGCAGTTCTTC. Translating it yields CASSMQIGQGDNNEQFF.

V is TRBV12-5 and J is TRBJ2-2, with 13 bases fitting TRBD2. This CDR3 contains 20 residues. Unmatched junction bases numbered 15, after V lost 3 bases and J lost 5 bases. The V gene's germline CDR1 is LGHNT and CDR2 FRNRAP. CDR3 nucleotides: TGTGCTAGTGGTTTTGATACGGGACTAGCGGGGCCCTCGAGGACCGGGGAGCTGTTTTTT. Protein: CASGFDTGLAGPSRTGELFF.